The entry below gives a single T cell receptor beta chain sequence along with its context. The source of the sample is a study of T cells expressing NK-cell markers. TCRdb re-called the 5' RACE reads; every CDR3 protein appears as one record, without DNA. This sample carries roughly 180,000 distinct CDR3 sequences, with approximately 17% going to the ten biggest clones. Sequenced sample: blood T cells: a sorted CD56 or NKG2C T cell subset, CD4+ or CD8+ T cells, or bulk PBMC T cells (not recorded which). The clonotype was recovered from a woman aged 18 to 75 in good health.

CDR3 protein: CASSYLGQPQHF. J is TRBJ1-5 and V is TRBV6-5. The germline V gene has CDR1 MNHEY and CDR2 SVGAGI. The CDR3 has 12 amino acids.